The text below deals with one T cell receptor beta chain. What it recognizes is unknown. Germline assignment: CDR1 MNHEY and CDR2 SMNVEV (reference sequence). The CDR3 extends over 12 amino acids. V was pared by 6 bases and J by 6 bases, with 12 bases between. Roughly 0.45 to 1 ug RNA was reverse transcribed with random hexamers. It was immunoSEQ multiplex PCR that amplified TCR beta CDR3 across 54 Vbeta and 13 Jbeta. TCRdb passed the immunoSEQ multiplex PCR reads through MiXCR, listing each CDR3 protein once. Here the sample spans 75,000 to 80,000 distinct CDR3 sequences, 94% being singletons. The sample belongs to a study of CD8 T cells in Susac syndrome. About the research overall: The sequenced Susac syndrome patients included more than five who had clinically active disease and under ten who were in remission. Study findings and constraints: Across the total CD8+ repertoires, 15 to 20 Susac-specific public clones were detected, and across the CD8+ TEMRA repertoires, a few such clones were detected.

TEMRA cells were FACS-enriched, unlike CD8+ and CD4+ T cells, which were negatively isolated. The clonotype comes from a human donor with Susac syndrome. This chain links TRBV27 with TRBJ2-7; D gene unclear. The sequencing sample was made of CD8+ T cells from PBMCs. The CDR3 protein is CASSDSPFEQYF. CDR3 in DNA: TGTGCCAGCAGCGACTCGCCCTTCGAGCAGTACTTC.